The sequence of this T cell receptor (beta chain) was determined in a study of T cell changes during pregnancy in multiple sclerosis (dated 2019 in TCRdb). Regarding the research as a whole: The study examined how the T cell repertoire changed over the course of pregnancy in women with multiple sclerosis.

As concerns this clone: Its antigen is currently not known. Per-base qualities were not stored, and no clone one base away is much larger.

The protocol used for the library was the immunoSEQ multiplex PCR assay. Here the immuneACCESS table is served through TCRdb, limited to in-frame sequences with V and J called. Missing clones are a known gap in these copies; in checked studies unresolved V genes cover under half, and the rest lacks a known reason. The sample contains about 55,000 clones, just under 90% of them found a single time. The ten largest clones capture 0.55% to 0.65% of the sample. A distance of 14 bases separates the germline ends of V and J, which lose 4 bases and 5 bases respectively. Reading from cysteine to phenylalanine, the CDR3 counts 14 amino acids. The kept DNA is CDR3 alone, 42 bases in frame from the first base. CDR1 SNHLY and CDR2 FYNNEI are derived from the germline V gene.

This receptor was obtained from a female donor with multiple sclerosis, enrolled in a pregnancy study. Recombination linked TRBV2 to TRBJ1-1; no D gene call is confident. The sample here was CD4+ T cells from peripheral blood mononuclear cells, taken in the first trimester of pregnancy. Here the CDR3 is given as CASSVGSPGTEAFF. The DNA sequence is TGTGCCAGCAGTGTTGGCAGTCCGGGGACTGAAGCTTTCTTT.